The T cell receptor beta chain under discussion was sequenced for a study of blood T cell repertoires in COVID-19. Produced via immunoSEQ multiplex PCR; TCRdb's table is partial and in-frame only. The sample shows about 260,000 clones, under 90% of them seen only once. This CDR3 is 15 amino acids long. V shed 3 bases and J 1 base; nucleotides not matched to a gene: 3. CDR1 and CDR2 (germline): SGHRS, YFSETQ. This TCR was sampled from a man aged 60 to 69 with acute or convalescent COVID-19. This sequence joins TRBV5-1 and TRBJ2-1, with 8 bases fitting TRBD1. Sample: peripheral blood. DNA of the CDR3: TGCGCCAGCAGCTCACAGGGGGTATCCTACAATGAGCAGTTCTTC. Its translation is CASSSQGVSYNEQFF.